This TCR beta chain was profiled in a study of human T cells and chemical hapten exposure. TCRdb itself ran the RACE reads through MiXCR, one entry per CDR3 protein. The sample records over 85,000 distinct CDR3 sequences, less than 14% being singletons. This CDR3 comprises 14 residues. Trimming stripped 10 bases from V and 0 bases from J, with 13 bases between. This clonotype came up many times. Its antigen remains unidentified. Study-level points and caveats: Relative to controls, expanded TCRs formed significantly more large CDR3 similarity clusters.

Documented time point: pre-sensitization, week 0. Treatment indicated: therapeutic diphenylcyclopropenone sensitization with weekly scalp DPC. Blood collection took place prior to placing each patch test. The authors' total RNA extraction used unfractionated whole blood. The sample in question was whole blood, obtained in connection with sensitization to the hapten diphenylcyclopropenone (DPC). The J gene is TRBJ1-3, the V gene TRBV12-3 or TRBV12-4; tentatively, D is TRBD1 (5 bases). The source of this sequence is a woman aged 60-70 years with alopecia areata. Some clones in this sample may be carry-over from other donors' samples. The CDR3 spells CATYKTDSGNTIYF. The CDR3 nucleotides are TGTGCCACCTACAAGACAGACTCTGGAAACACCATATATTTT.